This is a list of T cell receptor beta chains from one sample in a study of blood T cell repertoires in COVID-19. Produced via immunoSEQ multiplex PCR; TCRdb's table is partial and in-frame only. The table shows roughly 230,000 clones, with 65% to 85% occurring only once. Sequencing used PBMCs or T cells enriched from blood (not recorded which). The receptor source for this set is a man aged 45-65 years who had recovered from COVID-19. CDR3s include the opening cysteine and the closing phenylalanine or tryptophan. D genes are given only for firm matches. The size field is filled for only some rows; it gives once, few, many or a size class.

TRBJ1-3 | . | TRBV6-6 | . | TGTGCCAGCAGTCCCCGCTTCAACAGGGCCACTGGAAACACCATATATTTT | CASSPRFNRATGNTIYF
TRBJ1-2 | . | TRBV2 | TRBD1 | TGTGCCAGCAGCCCCGACAGGGGTGGTTCGGGCTACACCTTC | CASSPDRGGSGYTF
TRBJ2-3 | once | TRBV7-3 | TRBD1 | TGTGCCAGCAGCCAGGGGACAGAACATACGCAGTATTTT | CASSQGTEHTQYF
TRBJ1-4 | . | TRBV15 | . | TGTGCCACCAGCAGAGACAGGATCCCGGGAGAAAAACTGTTTTTT | CATSRDRIPGEKLFF
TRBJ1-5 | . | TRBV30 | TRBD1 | TGTGCCTGGAGTGTCCAGACAGGGCAGGGGCCCCAGCATTTT | CAWSVQTGQGPQHF
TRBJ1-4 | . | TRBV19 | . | TGTGCCAGTAGTATGGAGGGGCTGGGTCTTAATGAAAAACTGTTTTTT | CASSMEGLGLNEKLFF
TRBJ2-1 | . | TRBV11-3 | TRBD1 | TGTGCCACCGGACAGGGATACAATGAGCAGTTCTTC | CATGQGYNEQFF
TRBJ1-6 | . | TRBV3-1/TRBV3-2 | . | TGTGCCAGCAGCCCCTCCGACAAGGGGAGGAATTCACCCCTCCACTTT | CASSPSDKGRNSPLHF
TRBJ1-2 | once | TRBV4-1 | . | TGCGCCAGCAGCCAAGTGCGGGGAAACTATGGCTACACCTTC | CASSQVRGNYGYTF
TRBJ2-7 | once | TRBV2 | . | TGTGCCAGCAGTGAAGGGCAGGCTTGGGAGCAGTACTTC | CASSEGQAWEQYF
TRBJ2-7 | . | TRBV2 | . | TGTGCCAGCTTGTTTGCCGGGTACGAGCAGTACTTC | CASLFAGYEQYF
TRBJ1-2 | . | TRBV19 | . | TGTGCCAGTAGTATAGAGGGAGCCTGGGATGGCTACACCTTC | CASSIEGAWDGYTF
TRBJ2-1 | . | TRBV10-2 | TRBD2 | TGCGCCAGCACAACTCTGACTAGCGGGCGCCATGAGCAGTTCTTC | CASTTLTSGRHEQFF
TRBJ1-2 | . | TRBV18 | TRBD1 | TGTGCCAGCTCACTTACGGACAGGGCTAACTATGGCTACACCTTC | CASSLTDRANYGYTF
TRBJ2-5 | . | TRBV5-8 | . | TGTGCCAGCAGCTTTCCAGGGAAAGAGACCCAGTACTTC | CASSFPGKETQYF
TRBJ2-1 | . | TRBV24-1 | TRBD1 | TGTGCCACCAGTGATTTGCAGGGGGTGGAGTGGGGGTATGTAGACAATGAGCAGTTCTTC | CATSDLQGVEWGYVDNEQFF
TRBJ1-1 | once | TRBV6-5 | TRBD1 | TGTGCCAGCAGTTACGACCCCAGGGGGCGCCCGGACATGGCTTTCTTT | CASSYDPRGRPDMAFF
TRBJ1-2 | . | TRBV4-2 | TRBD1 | TGTGCCAGCAGCCAAGATCAGGGACAGGGCTTCGGCTACACCTTC | CASSQDQGQGFGYTF
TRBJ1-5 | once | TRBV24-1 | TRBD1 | TGTGCCACCAGTGGCCAGATATCCGGGACAGGGGGCCTCTATCATCAGCCCCAGCATTTT | CATSGQISGTGGLYHQPQHF
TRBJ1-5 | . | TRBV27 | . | TGTGCCAGCAGTTTATTCGGGGGAAGCAATCAGCCCCAGCATTTT | CASSLFGGSNQPQHF
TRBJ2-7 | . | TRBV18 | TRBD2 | TGTGCCAGCTCACCACGGATTACGGGAGGCACCCCCCACGAGCAGTACTTC | CASSPRITGGTPHEQYF
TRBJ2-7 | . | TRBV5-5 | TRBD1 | TGTGCCAGCAGCTTGCGTATGGGGACAGGAGTTTACGAGCAGTACTTC | CASSLRMGTGVYEQYF
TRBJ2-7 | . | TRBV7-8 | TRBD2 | TGTGCCAGCAGCTTATCTGGACTAGTCGGATCCGAGCAGTACTTC | CASSLSGLVGSEQYF
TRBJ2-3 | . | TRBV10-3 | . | TGTGCCATCAGTGAGTTGGGAGCGGCAGATACGCAGTATTTT | CAISELGAADTQYF
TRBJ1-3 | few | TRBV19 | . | TGTGCCAGTAGTATGGGCAGGGTAGCTGGAAACACCATATATTTT | CASSMGRVAGNTIYF
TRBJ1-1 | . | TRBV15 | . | TGTGCCACCAGCAGAGATACTGCTCGGTCCATTAAGGCTTTCTTT | CATSRDTARSIKAFF
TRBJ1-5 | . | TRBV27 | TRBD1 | TGTGCCAGCAGTCCGCTGGGATCGGCAGGGGGTTTAGGCAATCAGCCCCAGCATTTT | CASSPLGSAGGLGNQPQHF
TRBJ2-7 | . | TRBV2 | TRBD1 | TGTGCCAGCAGTGGGACAGGTTACTCCTACGAGCAGTACTTC | CASSGTGYSYEQYF
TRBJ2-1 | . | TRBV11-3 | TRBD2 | TGTGCCAGCAAGACTAGCTCCTCCTACAATGAGCAGTTCTTC | CASKTSSSYNEQFF
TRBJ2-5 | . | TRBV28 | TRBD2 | TGTGCCAGCAGTCCCCCGGGAGGGTTGGGGACCCAGTACTTC | CASSPPGGLGTQYF
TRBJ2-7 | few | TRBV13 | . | TGTGCCAGCAGCCCACGGGGGACCTATAGCTCCTACGAGCAGTACTTC | CASSPRGTYSSYEQYF
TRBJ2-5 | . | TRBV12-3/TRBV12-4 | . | TGTGCCAGCAGTTTAAGGGGAGAGACCCAGTACTTC | CASSLRGETQYF
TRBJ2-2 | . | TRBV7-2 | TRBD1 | TGTGCCAGCAGCCTCAGGGGGCTCGACACCGGGGAGCTGTTTTTT | CASSLRGLDTGELFF
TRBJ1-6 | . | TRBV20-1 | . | TGCAGTGCCAGTTTCCGAGGTCAATATAATTCACCCCTCCACTTT | CSASFRGQYNSPLHF
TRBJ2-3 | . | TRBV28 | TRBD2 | TGTGCCAGCACCTCACCCTCTGGGCTAGCGGGAACAGATACGCAGTATTTT | CASTSPSGLAGTDTQYF
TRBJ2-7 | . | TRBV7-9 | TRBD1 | TGTGCCAGCAGCCTGGACAGGACCGAGCAGTACTTC | CASSLDRTEQYF
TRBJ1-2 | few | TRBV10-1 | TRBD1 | TGCGCCAGCAGTGAGTCGCGGACAGGGGCAGAAGGCTACACCTTC | CASSESRTGAEGYTF
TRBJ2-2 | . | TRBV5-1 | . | TGCGCCAGCAGCTTGGGCGTCGGGGAGCTGTTTTTT | CASSLGVGELFF
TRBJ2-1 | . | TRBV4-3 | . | TGCGCCAGCAGCCAAGTCGCCCTTAGCGCAAACTCCTACAATGAGCAGTTCTTC | CASSQVALSANSYNEQFF
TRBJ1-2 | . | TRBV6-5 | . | TGTGCCAGCAAGGGACATACGACTAACTATGGCTACACCTTC | CASKGHTTNYGYTF
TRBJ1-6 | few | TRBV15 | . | TGTGCCACCAGCAGAGAACGGCCTAGCTCCTATAATTCACCCCTCCACTTT | CATSRERPSSYNSPLHF
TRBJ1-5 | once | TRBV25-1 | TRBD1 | TGTGCCAGCAGTCCGGGACAGGGATTTGGTCAGCCCCAGCATTTT | CASSPGQGFGQPQHF
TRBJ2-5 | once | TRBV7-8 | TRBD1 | TGTGCCAGCAGCTTAAAGGGGGCCTGGACCCAGTACTTC | CASSLKGAWTQYF
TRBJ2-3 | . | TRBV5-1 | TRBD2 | TGCGCCAGCAGCCCGGGAGCTAGCGGGAGGGCAAGCACAGATACGCAGTATTTT | CASSPGASGRASTDTQYF
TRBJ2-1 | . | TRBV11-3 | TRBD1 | TGTGCCAGCAGCCCTGCCGGGACAGGGGTCTGGCAGTTCTTC | CASSPAGTGVWQFF
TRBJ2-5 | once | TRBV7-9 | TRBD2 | TGTGCCAGCAGCTTTCAGACTAGCGGCGTTGAGACCCAGTACTTC | CASSFQTSGVETQYF
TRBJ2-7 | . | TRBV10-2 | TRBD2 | TGCGCCAGCAGTGAAGGAGCGGGGAGCTCCTACGAGCAGTACTTC | CASSEGAGSSYEQYF
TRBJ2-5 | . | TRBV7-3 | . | TGTGCCAGCAGCTTAACGGGGCAGGGGAAAAGTGGAGAGACCCAGTACTTC | CASSLTGQGKSGETQYF
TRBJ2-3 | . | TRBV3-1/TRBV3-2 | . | TGTGCCAGCAGCCAAGCGGTCAGTGGGGGGGCGACAGATACGCAGTATTTT | CASSQAVSGGATDTQYF
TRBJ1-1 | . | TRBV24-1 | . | TGTGCCACCAGTGATAAAGGGGGAACGAACACTGAAGCTTTCTTT | CATSDKGGTNTEAFF
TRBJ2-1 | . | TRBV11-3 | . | TGTGCCAGCAGCATTGGGACTGCCAATGAGCAGTTCTTC | CASSIGTANEQFF
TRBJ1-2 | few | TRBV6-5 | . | TGTGCCAGCAACCCGGCAAACAGACCTTCCTCTGGCTACACCTTC | CASNPANRPSSGYTF
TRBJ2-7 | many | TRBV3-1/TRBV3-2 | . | TGTGCCAGCAGCCCAGGCCCACGAGCTATCTACGAGCAGTACTTC | CASSPGPRAIYEQYF
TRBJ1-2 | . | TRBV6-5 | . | TGTGCCACTTGGCCAGGGTATTTGGGCTATGGCTACACCTTC | CATWPGYLGYGYTF
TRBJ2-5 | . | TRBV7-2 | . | TGTGCCAGCAGCTTAGGGTCCAGGGCAGAGACCCAGTACTTC | CASSLGSRAETQYF